This T cell receptor beta chain was sequenced for a study of beta chain features in type 1 diabetes. Study-level information: All samples together contributed around 100,000,000 sorted cells for examination. General study points: When Type 1 diabetes patients were examined, their TCRB CDR3s proved moderately but significantly shorter in all four CD4+ subsets. Among patients, naive, central memory and Treg TCRB repertoires appeared more similar than among healthy donors. Lower insertion and higher deletion counts appeared at VDJ junctions in type 1 diabetes patients.

Cells sorted by CD45RO/CCR7/CD25/CD127/CD95/CD27 comprised CD4+ naive, central memory, regulatory and stem cell-like memory cells. A remark on this clone: Antigen: not known.

The germline V and J ends were trimmed by 2 bases and 2 bases, with 9 bases remaining between them. There are 14 residues in the CDR3. Germline V gene sequence: CDR1 LGHNA, CDR2 YSLEER. cDNA synthesis used the whole RNA isolate, giving expressed TCRB sequences. Sequencing was performed with immunoSEQ multiplex PCR; in TCRdb, only in-frame clones are kept and a portion is missing. The table has around 40,000 clones, roughly 70% seen once. The sample comprised Tregs from blood. The source is a woman aged 18-29 years with type 1 diabetes. V gene TRBV4-3 combines with J gene TRBJ2-5; a possible D gene is TRBD1 (6 bases). This chain's CDR3 is CASSQTGQQETQYF. Written as DNA, the CDR3 is TGCGCCAGCAGCCAAACTGGACAGCAAGAGACCCAGTACTTC.